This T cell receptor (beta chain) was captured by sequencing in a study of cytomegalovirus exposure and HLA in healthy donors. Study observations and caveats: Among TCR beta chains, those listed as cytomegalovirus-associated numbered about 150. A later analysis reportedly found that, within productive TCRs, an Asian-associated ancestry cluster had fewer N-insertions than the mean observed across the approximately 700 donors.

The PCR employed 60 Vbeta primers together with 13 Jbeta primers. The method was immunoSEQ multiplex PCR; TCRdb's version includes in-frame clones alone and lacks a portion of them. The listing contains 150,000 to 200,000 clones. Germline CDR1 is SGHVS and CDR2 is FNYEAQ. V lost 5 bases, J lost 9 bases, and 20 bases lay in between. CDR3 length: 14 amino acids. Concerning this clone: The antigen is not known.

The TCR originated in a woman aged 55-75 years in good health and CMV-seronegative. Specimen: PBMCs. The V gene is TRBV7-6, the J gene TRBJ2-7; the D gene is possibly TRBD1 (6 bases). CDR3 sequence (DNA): TGTGCCAGCAGCCCCGGGTCAGGGCCAGGGGTGCAGTACTTC. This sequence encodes CASSPGSGPGVQYF.